This T cell receptor (beta chain) was identified in a study of blood T cell repertoires in COVID-19. Study-wide context: Collection of acute and convalescent COVID-19 samples took place in the United States, Italy and Spain. T cells, B-cell-depleted T cells, or PBMCs provided the cDNA or gDNA that served as material.

Germline-derived CDR1 and CDR2 are MNHEY and SMNVEV (reference sequence). V was pared by 3 bases and J by 7 bases, with 19 bases between. The CDR3 sequence is 17 residues long. Authors' data handling: Cell counts per sample came from amplifying reference gene primers. Here immunoSEQ multiplex PCR was the method, and the copy in TCRdb shows in-frame clones only, minus some. V and J calls and clone size are copied from that table; D and trimming were computed from the DNA. This repertoire shows 75,000 to 100,000 clones, almost 85% found once; its top ten account for almost 7%. This TCR was sampled from a man aged 45-65 years with active or convalescent COVID-19. The sequenced sample consisted of peripheral blood. V gene TRBV27 combines with J gene TRBJ1-6; D is perhaps TRBD1 (5 bases). The CDR3 protein is CASSFTAPGLRNSPLHF. CDR3 nucleotides: TGTGCCAGCAGTTTTACTGCACCGGGACTGAGGAATTCACCCCTCCACTTT.